What follows is one TCR beta chain and its context. The CDR3 extends over 14 amino acids. In germline, CDR1 is SGHDN, CDR2 FVKESK. V was clipped by 2 bases and J by 6 bases, with 13 bases between them. The sample originates from a study of blood T cell repertoires in COVID-19. Here immunoSEQ multiplex PCR was the method, and the copy in TCRdb shows in-frame clones only, minus some. The repertoire has over 150,000 clones, around 84% of them found once; the top ten carry about 0.6%. The rearrangement joins TRBV14 to TRBJ1-1; D call uncertain. Sequenced input: peripheral blood. This receptor was obtained from a man aged 55 to 69 with COVID-19, enrolled during active disease. CDR3 DNA sequence: TGTGCCAGCAGCCAATTCCAGGCTGGTTCTGAAGCTTTCTTT. The encoded protein is CASSQFQAGSEAFF.